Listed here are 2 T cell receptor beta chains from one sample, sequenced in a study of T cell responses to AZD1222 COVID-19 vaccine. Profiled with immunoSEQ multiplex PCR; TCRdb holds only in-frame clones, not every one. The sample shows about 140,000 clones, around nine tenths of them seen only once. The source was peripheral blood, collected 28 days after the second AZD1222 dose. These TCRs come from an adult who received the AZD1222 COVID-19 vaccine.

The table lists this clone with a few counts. The CDR3 DNA reads TGTGCCAGCAGTCGGAACGGGGGACAGGAAAAACTGTTTTTT. Protein sequence: CASSRNGGQEKLFF. The V call is TRBV6-2 or TRBV6-3, the J call TRBJ1-4, with 7 positions matching TRBD1. The CDR3 covers 14 residues. Unmatched junction bases numbered 8, after V lost 5 bases and J lost 8 bases. Germline CDR1 and CDR2: MNHEY and SVGEGT.

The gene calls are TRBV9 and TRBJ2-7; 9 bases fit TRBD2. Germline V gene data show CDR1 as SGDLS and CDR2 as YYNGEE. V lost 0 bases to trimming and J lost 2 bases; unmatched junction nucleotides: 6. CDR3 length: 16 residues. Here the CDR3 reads CASSVGSGGPTYEQYF. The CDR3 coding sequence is TGTGCCAGCAGCGTAGGAAGCGGGGGGCCAACCTACGAGCAGTACTTC.